This passage covers 10 T cell receptor beta chains from one sample sequenced in a study of T cell repertoires in cytomegalovirus infection. Antigen specificity for these receptors is unknown. TCRdb processed the reads anew with MiXCR; each CDR3 protein has one entry. Here the sample spans around 70,000 distinct CDR3 sequences, less than 30% being singletons. The sample was CD8+ T cells from cultured PBMCs, taken from culture after CMV antigen stimulation. The receptors were sampled from a human donor in good health (CMV status not recorded). Some clones in this sample may be carry-over from other donors' samples.

The CDR3 loop is CASSLADRGTSPSSYNEQFF. The CDR3, as DNA: TGTGCCAGCAGCTTAGCCGATAGGGGGACTTCGCCCAGCTCCTACAATGAGCAGTTCTTC. The chain joins TRBV7-9 to TRBJ2-1; D tentatively reads TRBD1 or TRBD2 (6 bases each). The germline gives CDR1 SEHNR, CDR2 FQNEAQ (reference sequence). The CDR3 sequence is 20 residues long. V gave up 0 bases and J gave up 0 bases, with 21 bases separating them.

The chain combines TRBV7-2 with TRBJ2-7; 7 nucleotides line up with TRBD2. Trimming removed 4 bases from V and 0 bases from J; junction bases left unmatched: 9. CDR3 length: 16 residues. Germline loops: CDR1 SGHTA, CDR2 FQGNSA. CDR3 DNA sequence: TGTGCCAGCAGCTCACCAACTAGCGCGAGCTCCTACGAGCAGTACTTC. Amino acids: CASSSPTSASSYEQYF.

This clonotype was observed at least ten times. The rearrangement links TRBV7-9 to TRBJ1-2; D possibly corresponds to TRBD1 (6 bases). This CDR3 region has 14 residues. V lost 1 base, J lost 3 bases, and 9 bases lay in between. From germline, CDR1 is SEHNR and CDR2 FQNEAQ (reference sequence). CDR3 nucleotides: TGTGCCAGCAGCTTAGGGGGGGCTGACTATGGCTACACCTTC. Amino acid sequence: CASSLGGADYGYTF.

This chain uses TRBV7-9 with TRBJ2-7, with 7 bases matching TRBD1. This CDR3 is built from 15 residues. After removal of 0 bases from V and 9 bases from J, the junction contained 11 bases not matched to a gene. Germline CDR1 reads SEHNR; CDR2 reads FQNEAQ (reference sequence). The CDR3 nucleotides read TGTGCCAGCAGCTTAGCGGACAGGTTGGGCCGGCTGCAGTACTTC. This encodes CASSLADRLGRLQYF. Drawing the rest from reference TRBV7-9 and TRBJ2-7, the complete variable domain is DTGVSQNPRHKITKRGQNVTFRCDPISEHNRLYWYRQTLGQGPEFLTYFQNEAQLEKSRLLSDRFSAERPKGSFSTLEIQRTEQGDSAMYLCASSLADRLGRLQYFGPGTRLTVT.

This clonotype came up a few times. The CDR3 loop is CASSRPGQGFLSYNSPLHF. CDR3 sequence (DNA): TGTGCCAGCAGCCGTCCGGGACAGGGGTTTCTCTCCTATAATTCACCCCTCCACTTT. The chain carries TRBV7-9 and TRBJ1-6; 10 nucleotides line up with TRBD1. Germline CDR1 SEHNR, CDR2 FQNEAQ (reference sequence). Unmatched junction bases numbered 10, after V lost 5 bases and J lost 0 bases. The CDR3 runs to 19 residues.

This clonotype came up many times. V gene TRBV7-2 combines with J gene TRBJ2-7; D unresolved. Germline assignment: CDR1 SGHTA and CDR2 FQGNSA. The CDR3 is 11 amino acids. V was shortened by 3 bases and J by 0 bases, with 0 bases between the two germline ends. The CDR3 DNA is TGTGCCAGCAGCTTCTCCTACGAGCAGTACTTC. Translation gives CASSFSYEQYF.

As regards this clonotype: A read error may be the cause here, since a much bigger clone is one base away. CDR3 in amino acids: CVSSLAGISDTQYF. The CDR3 DNA follows: TGTGTCAGCAGCTTAGCTGGGATCTCCGATACGCAGTATTTT. This sequence joins TRBV7-8 and TRBJ2-3; no clear D gene. The CDR3 is 14 amino acids. CDR1 is SGHVS and CDR2 is FQNEAQ in the germline V gene.

V gene TRBV4-3 combines with J gene TRBJ2-1; 14 nucleotides align to TRBD2. Germline V gene sequence: CDR1 LGHNA, CDR2 YSLEER. The V segment lost 3 bases and the J segment 4 bases; nucleotides outside the gene matches: 5. This CDR3 region has 17 residues. CDR3 amino acids: CASSQMTSGGAYNEQFF. The CDR3 DNA follows: TGCGCCAGCAGCCAGATGACTAGCGGGGGGGCATACAATGAGCAGTTCTTC.

The chain employs TRBV4-1 and TRBJ1-1; no reliable D call. Trimming took off 0 bases at V and 3 bases at J, with 2 bases between the two ends. Looked up from germline, CDR1 is MGHRA and CDR2 is YSYEKL. This CDR3 contains 12 residues. In DNA, the CDR3 is TGCGCCAGCAGCCAAGATGACACTGAAGCTTTCTTT. Residues: CASSQDDTEAFF.

This clonotype was observed a single time. The rearrangement links TRBV27 to TRBJ2-1; no firm D call. V shed 0 bases and J shed 5 bases, with 8 bases lying between them. From germline, CDR1 is MNHEY and CDR2 SMNVEV (reference sequence). The CDR3 is made up of 14 amino acids. CDR3 loop: CASSLSGYNNEQFF. The CDR3 DNA reads as TGTGCCAGCAGTTTATCGGGGTATAACAATGAGCAGTTCTTC.